Below, 24 T cell receptor beta chains from the same sample are listed, as sequenced in a study of cytomegalovirus exposure and HLA in healthy donors. The PCR had 60 Vbeta and 13 Jbeta primers. Measured with immunoSEQ multiplex PCR; TCRdb has only the in-frame clones, and not every one. The sample yields some 120,000 clones, roughly 80% seen once. Source material: PBMCs. The receptor set was obtained from a young man in good health and CMV-seronegative.

This clone was seen a single time. V and J are TRBV7-9 and TRBJ1-6; D uncertain. Germline CDR1 reads SEHNR; CDR2 reads FQNEAQ (reference sequence). The V gene lost 2 bases and the J gene lost 6 bases, with 8 bases spanning the gap. The CDR3 consists of 14 residues. This CDR3 reads CASSLTEINSPLHF. DNA of the CDR3: TGTGCCAGCAGCTTAACAGAAATTAATTCACCCCTCCACTTT.

As DNA, the CDR3 is TGTGCCTGGAGTTCGGACAGGGCCTATGGCTACACCTTC. Protein: CAWSSDRAYGYTF. This chain joins TRBV30 and TRBJ1-2, with 8 bases matching TRBD1. Unmatched junction bases numbered 3, after V lost 2 bases and J lost 4 bases. The germline V gene has CDR1 GTSNPN and CDR2 SVGIG (reference sequence). The CDR3 is 13 residues long.

The rearrangement links TRBV6-1 to TRBJ1-1; D gene uncertain. V shed 1 base and J shed 5 bases, with 26 bases lying between them. CDR3 length equals 19 residues. CDR1 is MNHNS and CDR2 is SASEGT in the germline V gene. CDR3 nucleotide sequence: TGTGCCAGCAGTGAAGAAATGGGCGGAGCAGGTCGCGGGCGAACTGAAGCTTTCTTT. Translated: CASSEEMGGAGRGRTEAFF.

The chain employs TRBV6-4 and TRBJ2-1; 7 nucleotides align to TRBD2. Germline trimming cut 4 bases from V and 2 bases from J; bases unmatched to any gene: 5. CDR1 and CDR2 (germline): MRHNA, SNTAGT. The CDR3 is 15 residues long. The CDR3, as DNA: TGTGCCAGCAGTGCCCGGGAGGATGCCTACAATGAGCAGTTCTTC. The encoded protein is CASSAREDAYNEQFF.

The gene calls are TRBV11-2 and TRBJ1-1, with D possibly matching TRBD1 (6 bases). CDR3 length: 14 amino acids. The V end lost 6 bases, the J end lost 9 bases, and 20 bases lay between the germline ends. Germline V CDR1 and CDR2: SGHAT, FQNNGV. This chain's CDR3 is CASSSQGITLKAFF. Written as DNA, the CDR3 is TGTGCCAGCAGTTCACAGGGTATCACATTAAAAGCTTTCTTT. Based on the CDR3 plus reference TRBV11-2 and TRBJ1-1, the full variable domain is EAGVAQSPRYKIIEKRQSVAFWCNPISGHATLYWYQQILGQGPKLLIQFQNNGVVDDSQLPKDRFSAERLKGVDSTLKIQPAKLEDSAVYLCASSSQGITLKAFFGQGTRLTVV.

The table lists this clone with a few counts. The chain combines TRBV6-5 with TRBJ1-2; tentative D call: TRBD1 (5 bases). This CDR3 is 15 amino acids long. The germline V gene encodes CDR1 MNHEY and CDR2 SVGAGI. V lost 4 bases, J lost 0 bases, and 12 bases lay in between. In DNA form, the CDR3 reads TGTGCCAGCAGTTCCCCGGGGGGGACTAACTATGGCTACACCTTC. Encoded protein: CASSSPGGTNYGYTF.

The rearrangement links TRBV5-4 to TRBJ2-3, with D tentatively TRBD1 (6 bases). The V end was cut by 0 bases, the J end by 3 bases, with 11 bases between. Germline values: CDR1 SGHNT, CDR2 YYREEE (reference sequence). The CDR3 has 15 amino acids. Here the CDR3 reads CASSLVVGQTDTQYF. CDR3 DNA sequence: TGTGCCAGCAGCTTGGTTGTCGGACAGACAGATACGCAGTATTTT.

In this sample, this clone turned up a few times. V gene TRBV30 combines with J gene TRBJ2-7, with 7 nucleotides matching TRBD1. The CDR3 extends over 13 amino acids. J gave up 1 base and V 4 bases, and 4 bases lay outside the gene matches. Germline lookup yields CDR1 GTSNPN and CDR2 SVGIG (reference sequence). CDR3 bases: TGTGCCTGGATGGGACAGCGGTCCTACGAGCAGTACTTC. This codes for CAWMGQRSYEQYF.

The chain employs TRBV27 and TRBJ1-3, with a weak D call TRBD1 (5 bases). The V and J ends lost 0 bases and 1 base respectively, with 7 bases between them. The V gene's germline CDR1 is MNHEY and CDR2 SMNVEV (reference sequence). This CDR3 is built from 15 residues. CDR3 in amino acids: CASSLSGVSGNTIYF. CDR3 sequence (DNA): TGTGCCAGCAGTTTATCAGGGGTGTCTGGAAACACCATATATTTT.

Turning to this clone: Additional DNA sequences in this sample encode the identical CDR3. The chain combines TRBV19 with TRBJ1-1; D remains ambiguous. The V gene lost 7 bases and the J gene lost 8 bases, with 14 bases spanning the gap. This CDR3 region has 12 residues. Germline V gene sequence: CDR1 LNHDA, CDR2 SQIVND (reference sequence). The CDR3 is CASKPSEREAFF. CDR3 DNA sequence: TGTGCCAGTAAGCCCAGCGAAAGGGAAGCTTTCTTT.

The V gene is TRBV5-1, the J gene TRBJ2-2, with TRBD1 identical over 11 bases. Germline CDR1 is SGHRS and CDR2 is YFSETQ. Trimming cost V 2 bases and J 7 bases; bases outside gene matches: 10. The CDR3 is made up of 17 amino acids. CDR3 nucleotides: TGCGCCAGCAGCTTTACGGACAGGGGGCTTCATAACGGGGAGCTGTTTTTT. Residues: CASSFTDRGLHNGELFF. The full variable domain, with the rest looked up from reference TRBV5-1 and TRBJ2-2, is KAGVTQTPRYLIKTRGQQVTLSCSPISGHRSVSWYQQTPGQGLQFLFEYFSETQRNKGNFPGRFSGRQFSNSRSEMNVSTLELGDSALYLCASSFTDRGLHNGELFFGEGSRLTVL.

The chain combines TRBV19 with TRBJ2-5; 8 bases are a match to TRBD1. Germline CDR1 and CDR2: LNHDA and SQIVND (reference sequence). V was clipped by 5 bases and J by 4 bases; unmatched bases: 6. This CDR3 region has 14 residues. The CDR3 here is CASSSGGAGETQYF. The CDR3 nucleotides are TGTGCCAGTAGTTCAGGGGGCGCGGGAGAGACCCAGTACTTC.

V is TRBV18 and J is TRBJ2-1; D uncertain. Deletions cut 1 base from V and 3 bases from J, with 13 bases between. Germline V gives CDR1 KGHSH, CDR2 LQKENI. The CDR3 spans 16 residues. Here the CDR3 DNA reads TGTGCCAGCTCACCACAAAACGCCCTGCGCTACAATGAGCAGTTCTTC. Amino acids: CASSPQNALRYNEQFF.

The gene calls are TRBV10-2 and TRBJ2-5, with TRBD2 matching over 11 bases. The end of the DNA aligns better with TRBJ2-7, so the J call may be wrong. Per the germline V gene, CDR1 is WSHSY and CDR2 is SAAADI. CDR3 size: 15 residues. The CDR3: CASRNSGRALYEQYF. The CDR3 DNA reads as TGCGCCAGCAGGAATAGCGGGAGGGCCCTCTACGAGCAGTACTTC.

This chain connects TRBV6-1 to TRBJ2-7; TRBD1 aligns across 11 bases. The CDR3 consists of 15 residues. Trimming at V came to 6 bases and at J to 5 bases, leaving 9 bases not matched to a gene. Per germline, CDR1 MNHNS and CDR2 SASEGT. The CDR3 loop reads CASRLTGTGGHEQYF. The CDR3, as DNA: TGTGCCAGCAGACTCACCGGGACAGGGGGGCACGAGCAGTACTTC.

Only one count was recorded for this clone. The chain recombines TRBV19 with TRBJ2-2; 10 positions agree with TRBD2. The J segment lost 0 bases and the V segment lost 6 bases, leaving 7 bases of the junction unmatched. The CDR3 runs 17 residues. In germline, CDR1 is LNHDA, CDR2 SQIVND (reference sequence). Written as DNA, the CDR3 is TGTGCCAGTAGCCCCTTAACTAGCGGGACGAACACCGGGGAGCTGTTTTTT. Its translation: CASSPLTSGTNTGELFF.

This clone showed up just once. The CDR3 reads CASRTGTSYTGELFF. DNA of the CDR3: TGTGCCAGCAGGACCGGGACATCCTACACCGGGGAGCTGTTTTTT. J is TRBJ2-2 and V is TRBV27; D possibly corresponds to TRBD1 (6 bases). CDR1 MNHEY and CDR2 SMNVEV come from the germline V gene (reference sequence). With 6 bases removed from V and 3 bases from J, the gap between germline ends came to 14 bases. The CDR3 has 15 residues.

The V gene is TRBV7-9, the J gene TRBJ2-7; maybe TRBD1 (6 bases). Deletions cut 5 bases from V and 4 bases from J, with 9 bases between. There are 12 residues in the CDR3. Germline V lookup: CDR1 SEHNR, CDR2 FQNEAQ (reference sequence). The CDR3 sequence is CASSGQFYEQYF. CDR3 DNA sequence: TGTGCCAGCAGCGGACAGTTTTACGAGCAGTACTTC.

The J gene is TRBJ1-1, the V gene TRBV19; D call uncertain. Per the germline V gene, CDR1 is LNHDA and CDR2 is SQIVND (reference sequence). V was pared by 3 bases and J by 6 bases, with 11 bases between. CDR3 size: 13 residues. This CDR3 reads CASSIAATAEAFF. The CDR3 DNA follows: TGTGCCAGTAGTATCGCGGCAACGGCTGAAGCTTTCTTT.

In this sample, this clone turned up a few times. The J gene is TRBJ2-5, the V gene TRBV6-5; D is perhaps TRBD1 (5 bases). Germline V gene lookup returns CDR1 MNHEY and CDR2 SVGAGI. Trimming removed 2 bases from V and 1 base from J, with 11 bases in between. This CDR3 is 15 amino acids long. CDR3 protein: CASSYNRQRQETQYF. The CDR3, as DNA: TGTGCCAGCAGTTACAACCGACAGCGCCAAGAGACCCAGTACTTC.

This clone showed up just a few times. The chain carries TRBV5-6 and TRBJ2-4; tentative D call: TRBD2 (6 bases). The CDR3 is 12 amino acids. Trimming shortened V by 1 base and J by 8 bases, and 7 bases separated the two germline ends. Germline V lookup: CDR1 SGHDT, CDR2 YYEEEE. The CDR3 region has the DNA TGTGCCAGCAGCTTGCCGGGGGACATTCAGTACTTC. Residues: CASSLPGDIQYF.

The rearrangement joins TRBV7-6 to TRBJ2-7, with 9 nucleotides matching TRBD1. The germline CDR1 and CDR2 sequences are SGHVS and FNYEAQ. This CDR3 comprises 16 residues. Trimming cost V 3 bases and J 2 bases; bases outside gene matches: 8. In DNA, the CDR3 is TGTGCCAGCAGCTTCCAACAGGGGACAGGGCCCTACGAGCAGTACTTC. Translation: CASSFQQGTGPYEQYF.

The chain links TRBV2 to TRBJ1-3, with 9 bases lining up with TRBD1. The CDR3 consists of 14 residues. The V gene's germline CDR1 is SNHLY and CDR2 FYNNEI. The V and J ends lost 10 bases and 0 bases, in that order; junction bases with no gene match: 4. The CDR3, as DNA: TGTGCCAACAGGGGGCTCGGCTCTGGAAACACCATATATTTT. Translated, it gives CANRGLGSGNTIYF.

This clone was seen a few times. The genes are TRBV7-8 and TRBJ2-3, with TRBD1 matching over 12 bases. This CDR3 contains 19 residues. Germline loops: CDR1 SGHVS, CDR2 FQNEAQ. Trimming took 2 bases from V and 4 from J; bases not matched to a gene: 13. The CDR3 DNA reads as TGTGCCAGCAGCTTAAGAGAGAGGGGACAGGGGGCTAGGGCAGATACGCAGTATTTT. Translating it yields CASSLRERGQGARADTQYF.